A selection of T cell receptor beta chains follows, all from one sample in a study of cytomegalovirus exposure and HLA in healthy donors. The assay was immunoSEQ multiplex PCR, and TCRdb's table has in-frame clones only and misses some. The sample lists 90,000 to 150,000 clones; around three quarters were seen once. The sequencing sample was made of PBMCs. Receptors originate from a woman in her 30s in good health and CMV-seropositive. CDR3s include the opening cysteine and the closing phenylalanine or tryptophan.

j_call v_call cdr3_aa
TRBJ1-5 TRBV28 CASSLDRLSNQPQHF
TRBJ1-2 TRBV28 CASSPGQLGYTF
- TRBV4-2 CASSLGGALSGFDEQYF
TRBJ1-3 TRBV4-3 CASSQDGPPTGDTIYF
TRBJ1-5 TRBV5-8 CASTNRDRGLGNQPQHF
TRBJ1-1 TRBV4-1 CASSPSPGTGNTEAFF
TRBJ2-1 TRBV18 CASSPEWGDGLYNEQFF
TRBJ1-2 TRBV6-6 CASSIDRDREPGYTF
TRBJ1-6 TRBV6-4 CASSENRGLNSPLHF
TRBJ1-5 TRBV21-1 CASGTRDRGVNSNQPQHF
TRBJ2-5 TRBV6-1 CASSEVGLAGRYQETQYF
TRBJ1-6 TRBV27 CASSFRQPSPLHF
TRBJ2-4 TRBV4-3 CASSQDPGRGGNIQYF
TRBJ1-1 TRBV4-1 CASSQEESGRAKAFF
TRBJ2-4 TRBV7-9 CASSPGLAAQNIQYF
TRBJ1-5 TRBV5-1 CASSVDGGTQPQHF
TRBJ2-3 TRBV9 CASSADLSAGVDTQYF